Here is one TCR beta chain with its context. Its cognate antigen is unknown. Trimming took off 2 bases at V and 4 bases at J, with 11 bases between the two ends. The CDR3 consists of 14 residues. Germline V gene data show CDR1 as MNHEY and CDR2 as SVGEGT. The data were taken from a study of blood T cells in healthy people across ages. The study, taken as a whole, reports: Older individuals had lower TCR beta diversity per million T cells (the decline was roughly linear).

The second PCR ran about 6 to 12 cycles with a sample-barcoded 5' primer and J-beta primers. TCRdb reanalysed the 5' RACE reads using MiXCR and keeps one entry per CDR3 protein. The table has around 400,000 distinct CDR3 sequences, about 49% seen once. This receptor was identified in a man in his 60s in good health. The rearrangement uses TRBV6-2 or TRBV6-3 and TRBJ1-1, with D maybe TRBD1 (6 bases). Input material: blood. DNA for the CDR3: TGTGCCAGCAGTTACCAGCAGGGGATCACTGAAGCTTTCTTT. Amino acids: CASSYQQGITEAFF.